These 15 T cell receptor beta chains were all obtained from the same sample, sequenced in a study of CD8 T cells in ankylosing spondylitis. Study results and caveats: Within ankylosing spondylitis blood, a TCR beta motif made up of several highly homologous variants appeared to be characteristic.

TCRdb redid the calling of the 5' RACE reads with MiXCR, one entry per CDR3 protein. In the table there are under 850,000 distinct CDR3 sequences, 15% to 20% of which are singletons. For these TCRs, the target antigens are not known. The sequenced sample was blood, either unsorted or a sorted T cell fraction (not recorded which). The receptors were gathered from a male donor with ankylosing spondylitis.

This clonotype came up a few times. CDR3 coding DNA: TGTGCCAGCAGTTACGGATCTTCGAGGAACACTGAAGCTTTCTTT. Translated, it gives CASSYGSSRNTEAFF. The genes are TRBV6-2 or TRBV6-3 and TRBJ1-1, with D hard to call. CDR3 length: 15 amino acids. Trimming left V 2 bases short and J 1 base short, with 11 bases between. Per the germline V gene, CDR1 is MNHEY and CDR2 is SVGEGT.

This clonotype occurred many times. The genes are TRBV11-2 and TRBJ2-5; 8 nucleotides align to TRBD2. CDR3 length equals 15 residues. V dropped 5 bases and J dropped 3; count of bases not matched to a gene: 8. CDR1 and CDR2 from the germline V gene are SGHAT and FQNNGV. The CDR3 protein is CASSRTGTREETQYF. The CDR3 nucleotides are TGTGCCAGCAGCCGGACCGGGACTAGAGAAGAGACCCAGTACTTC. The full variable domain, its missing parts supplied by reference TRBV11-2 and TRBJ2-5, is EAGVAQSPRYKIIEKRQSVAFWCNPISGHATLYWYQQILGQGPKLLIQFQNNGVVDDSQLPKDRFSAERLKGVDSTLKIQPAKLEDSAVYLCASSRTGTREETQYFGPGTRLLVL.

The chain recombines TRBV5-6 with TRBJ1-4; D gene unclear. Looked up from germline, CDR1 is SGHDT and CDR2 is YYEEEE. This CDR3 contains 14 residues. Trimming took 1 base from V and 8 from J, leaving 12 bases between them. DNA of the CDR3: TGTGCCAGCAGCTTGCTCGGTGGAGAAGAAAAACTGTTTTTT. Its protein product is CASSLLGGEEKLFF.

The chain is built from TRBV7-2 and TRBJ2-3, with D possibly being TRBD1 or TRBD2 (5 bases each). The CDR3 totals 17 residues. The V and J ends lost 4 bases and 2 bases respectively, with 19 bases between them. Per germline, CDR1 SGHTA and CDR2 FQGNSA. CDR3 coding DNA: TGTGCCAGCAGCTCCTTGGGGGTGGGAGTTTCCACAGATACGCAGTATTTT. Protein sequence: CASSSLGVGVSTDTQYF.

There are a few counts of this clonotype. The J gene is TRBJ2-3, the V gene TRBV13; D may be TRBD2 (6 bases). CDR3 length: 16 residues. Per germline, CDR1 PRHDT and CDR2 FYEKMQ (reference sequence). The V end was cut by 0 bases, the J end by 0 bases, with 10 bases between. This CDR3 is CASSLGRTMSTDTQYF. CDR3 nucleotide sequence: TGTGCCAGCAGCTTAGGCCGGACTATGAGCACAGATACGCAGTATTTT.

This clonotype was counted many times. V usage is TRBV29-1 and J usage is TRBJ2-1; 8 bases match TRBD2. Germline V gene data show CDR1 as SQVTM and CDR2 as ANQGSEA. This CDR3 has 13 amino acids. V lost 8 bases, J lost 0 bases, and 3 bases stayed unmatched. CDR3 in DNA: TGCAGCATTCTAGCGGGCTCCTACAATGAGCAGTTCTTC. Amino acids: CSILAGSYNEQFF.

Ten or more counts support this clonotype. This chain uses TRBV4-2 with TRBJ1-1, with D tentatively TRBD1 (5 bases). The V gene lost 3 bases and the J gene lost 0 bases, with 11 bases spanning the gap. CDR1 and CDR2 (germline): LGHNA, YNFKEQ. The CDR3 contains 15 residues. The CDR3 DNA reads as TGTGCCAGCAGCCACCCGGGACTGCTGAACACTGAAGCTTTCTTT. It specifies CASSHPGLLNTEAFF.

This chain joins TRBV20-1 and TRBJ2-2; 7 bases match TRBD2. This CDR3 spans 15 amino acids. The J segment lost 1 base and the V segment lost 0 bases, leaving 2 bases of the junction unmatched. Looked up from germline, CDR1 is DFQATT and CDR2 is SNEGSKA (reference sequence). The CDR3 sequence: CSARDVAGNTGELFF. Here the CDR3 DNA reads TGCAGTGCTAGAGATGTAGCGGGGAACACCGGGGAGCTGTTTTTT.

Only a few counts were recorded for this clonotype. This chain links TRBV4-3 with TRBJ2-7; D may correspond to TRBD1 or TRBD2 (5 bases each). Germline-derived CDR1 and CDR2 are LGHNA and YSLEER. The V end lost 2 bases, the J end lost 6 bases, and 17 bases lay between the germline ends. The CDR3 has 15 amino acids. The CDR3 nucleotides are TGCGCCAGCAGCCAAACCCATCGGGACGTTCGCGAGCAGTACTTC. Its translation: CASSQTHRDVREQYF.

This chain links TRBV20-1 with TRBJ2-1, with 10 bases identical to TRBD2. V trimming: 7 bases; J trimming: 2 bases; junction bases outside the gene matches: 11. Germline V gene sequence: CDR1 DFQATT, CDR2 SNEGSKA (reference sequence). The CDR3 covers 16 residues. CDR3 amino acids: CSVLSLAGAPYNEQFF. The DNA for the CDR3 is TGCAGTGTCCTATCCCTAGCGGGAGCCCCCTACAATGAGCAGTTCTTC.

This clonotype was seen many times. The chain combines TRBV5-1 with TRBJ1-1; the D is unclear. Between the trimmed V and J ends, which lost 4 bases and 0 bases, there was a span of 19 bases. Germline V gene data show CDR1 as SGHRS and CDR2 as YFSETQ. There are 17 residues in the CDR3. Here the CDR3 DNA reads TGCGCCAGCAGCATTCCCCCGGGTGCGCGGATGAACACTGAAGCTTTCTTT. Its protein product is CASSIPPGARMNTEAFF.

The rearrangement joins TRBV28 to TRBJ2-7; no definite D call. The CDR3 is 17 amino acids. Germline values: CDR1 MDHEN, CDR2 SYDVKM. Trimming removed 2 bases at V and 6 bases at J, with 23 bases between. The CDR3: CASSLPPQASAPAEQYF. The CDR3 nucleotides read TGTGCCAGCAGTTTACCCCCCCAAGCTTCGGCCCCAGCCGAGCAGTACTTC.

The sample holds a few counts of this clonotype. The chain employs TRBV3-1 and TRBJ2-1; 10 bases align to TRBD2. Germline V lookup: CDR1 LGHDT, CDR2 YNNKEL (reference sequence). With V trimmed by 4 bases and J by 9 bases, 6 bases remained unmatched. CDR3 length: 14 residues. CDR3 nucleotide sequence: TGTGCCAGCAGCCGAGCGGGGGGGGTCCGTGAGCAGTTCTTC. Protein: CASSRAGGVREQFF.

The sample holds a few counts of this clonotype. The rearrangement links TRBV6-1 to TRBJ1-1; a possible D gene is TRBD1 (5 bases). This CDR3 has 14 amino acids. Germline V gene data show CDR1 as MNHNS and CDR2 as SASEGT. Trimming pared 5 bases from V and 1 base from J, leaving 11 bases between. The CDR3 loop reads CASSKLQGNTEAFF. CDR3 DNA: TGTGCCAGCAGTAAACTTCAGGGGAACACTGAAGCTTTCTTT.

The CDR3 DNA follows: TGTGCCAGCAGTTACGGGCAGCTTGAAGCTTTCTTT. This translates into CASSYGQLEAFF. The chain uses TRBV6-6 and TRBJ1-1; D is unclear. The CDR3 runs 12 residues. The V end lost 2 bases, the J end lost 7 bases, and 8 bases lay between the germline ends. Germline V gene data show CDR1 as MNHNY and CDR2 as SVGAGI (reference sequence).